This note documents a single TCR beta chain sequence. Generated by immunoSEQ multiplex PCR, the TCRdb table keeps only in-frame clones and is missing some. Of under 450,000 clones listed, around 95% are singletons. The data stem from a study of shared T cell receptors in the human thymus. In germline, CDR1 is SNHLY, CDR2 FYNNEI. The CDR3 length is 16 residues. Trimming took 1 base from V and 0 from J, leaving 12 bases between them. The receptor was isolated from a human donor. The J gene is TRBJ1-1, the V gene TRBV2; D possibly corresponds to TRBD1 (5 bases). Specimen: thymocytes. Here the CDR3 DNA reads TGTGCCAGCAGTGAAGTGGACGAGGGGTTGAACACTGAAGCTTTCTTT. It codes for CASSEVDEGLNTEAFF.